A single sample gave rise to the 24 T cell receptor beta chains below, sequenced in a study of blood T cell repertoires in COVID-19. Measured with immunoSEQ multiplex PCR; TCRdb has only the in-frame clones, and not every one. The sample has some 190,000 clones, 82% seen once. Sample: peripheral blood. The receptor source for this set is a woman aged 55-69 years with COVID-19, enrolled during active disease.

The J gene is TRBJ2-3, the V gene TRBV28; TRBD2 might be the D (6 bases). Trimming pared 4 bases from V and 0 bases from J, leaving 17 bases between. The length of the CDR3 is 17 residues. Germline V lookup: CDR1 MDHEN, CDR2 SYDVKM. CDR3: CASSWTRRDRSTDTQYF. The CDR3 region has the DNA TGTGCCAGCAGTTGGACTCGGCGGGACCGTAGCACAGATACGCAGTATTTT.

The V call is TRBV11-2, the J call TRBJ2-5; 7 bases are shared with TRBD2. The V and J ends lost 3 bases and 5 bases, in that order; junction bases with no gene match: 6. The CDR3 is 14 amino acids. CDR1 is SGHAT, CDR2 FQNNGV, per germline. This chain's CDR3 is CASSFTSGVETQYF. The CDR3 DNA reads TGTGCCAGCAGCTTTACCAGCGGGGTGGAGACCCAGTACTTC.

A single count supports this clone. The chain employs TRBV19 and TRBJ2-2; weak D call: TRBD1 (6 bases). V shed 8 bases and J shed 2 bases, with 12 bases lying between them. Germline-derived CDR1 and CDR2 are LNHDA and SQIVND (reference sequence). The CDR3 is made up of 14 amino acids. In DNA, the CDR3 is TGTGCCAGTTCGTGGACAGCCAACACCGGGGAGCTGTTTTTT. Protein sequence: CASSWTANTGELFF.

The rearrangement joins TRBV9 to TRBJ2-1; the match to TRBD2 covers 9 bases. V lost 0 bases, J lost 8 bases, and 9 bases stayed unmatched. Germline lookup yields CDR1 SGDLS and CDR2 YYNGEE. The length of the CDR3 is 16 residues. The chain's CDR3 is CASSVGSGGTYHEQFF. The CDR3, as DNA: TGTGCCAGCAGCGTAGGTAGCGGGGGCACTTACCATGAGCAGTTCTTC.

The chain recombines TRBV5-1 with TRBJ1-1; D might be TRBD1 (6 bases). Germline V gene data show CDR1 as SGHRS and CDR2 as YFSETQ. The germline V and J ends were trimmed by 4 bases and 6 bases, with 13 bases remaining between them. The CDR3 has 13 amino acids. The CDR3: CASSEGDGAEAFF. For the CDR3, the DNA is TGCGCCAGCAGCGAGGGGGATGGGGCTGAAGCTTTCTTT. Supplemented by reference TRBV5-1 and TRBJ1-1, the full variable domain reads KAGVTQTPRYLIKTRGQQVTLSCSPISGHRSVSWYQQTPGQGLQFLFEYFSETQRNKGNFPGRFSGRQFSNSRSEMNVSTLELGDSALYLCASSEGDGAEAFFGQGTRLTVV.

The rearrangement uses TRBV6-7 and TRBJ1-4, with D tentatively TRBD1 (6 bases). TRBV6-7 is identified as an open reading frame with a role that is uncertain. The CDR3 spans 14 residues. The V and J ends lost 6 bases and 8 bases respectively, with 16 bases between them. CDR3: CASRPGDGREKLFF. The CDR3 DNA reads TGTGCCAGCAGACCAGGGGACGGGCGGGAAAAACTGTTTTTT.

Only one count was recorded for this clone. The V call is TRBV2, the J call TRBJ1-6, with D unresolved. Trimming took off 10 bases at V and 7 bases at J, with 17 bases between the two ends. Germline-derived CDR1 and CDR2 are SNHLY and FYNNEI. The CDR3 is 14 residues long. The CDR3 here is CATRGGWWNSPLHF. As DNA, the CDR3 is TGTGCCACCCGGGGAGGGTGGTGGAATTCACCCCTCCACTTT.

The chain employs TRBV11-1 and TRBJ1-6; D perhaps matches TRBD1 (6 bases). The CDR3 contains 14 residues. V lost 2 bases to trimming and J lost 7 bases, with 9 bases between them. CDR1 and CDR2 (germline): SGHAT, FQDESV (reference sequence). CDR3 in amino acids: CASSLSGENSPLHF. CDR3 coding DNA: TGTGCCAGCAGCTTATCAGGGGAAAATTCACCCCTCCACTTT.

Here the CDR3 reads CASSIRGGPYEQYF. The CDR3 nucleotides are TGTGCCAGTAGTATTCGGGGGGGACCCTACGAGCAGTACTTC. The chain links TRBV19 to TRBJ2-7; 8 positions agree with TRBD2. The V and J ends lost 3 bases and 2 bases, in that order; junction bases with no gene match: 3. Germline CDR1 and CDR2: LNHDA and SQIVND (reference sequence). CDR3 length: 14 residues. The full variable domain, in which reference TRBV19 and TRBJ2-7 provide the parts outside the CDR3, is DGGITQSPKYLFRKEGQNVTLSCEQNLNHDAMYWYRQDPGQGLRLIYYSQIVNDFQKGDIAEGYSVSREKKESFPLTVTSAQKNPTAFYLCASSIRGGPYEQYFGPGTRLTVT.

The V call is TRBV12-5, the J call TRBJ2-3; possibly TRBD1 for D (5 bases). This CDR3 has 13 amino acids. The germline V and J ends were trimmed by 4 bases and 0 bases, with 5 bases remaining between them. Germline lookup yields CDR1 LGHNT and CDR2 FRNRAP. The CDR3 loop is CASGWGSTDTQYF. The CDR3 bases are TGTGCTAGTGGTTGGGGCAGCACAGATACGCAGTATTTT.

This clone was detected a few times. The chain has TRBV28 and TRBJ2-1, with D perhaps TRBD1 (6 bases). V was trimmed by 2 bases and J by 7 bases, leaving 15 bases between them. The CDR3 has 15 residues. Per germline, CDR1 MDHEN and CDR2 SYDVKM. This CDR3 is CASSLPAGARNEQFF. CDR3 DNA sequence: TGTGCCAGCAGTTTACCTGCAGGGGCCAGGAATGAGCAGTTCTTC. Full variable domain (missing parts from reference TRBV28 and TRBJ2-1): DVKVTQSSRYLVKRTGEKVFLECVQDMDHENMFWYRQDPGLGLRLIYFSYDVKMKEKGDIPEGYSVSREKKERFSLILESASTNQTSMYLCASSLPAGARNEQFFGPGTRLTVL.

This chain links TRBV27 with TRBJ1-5, with TRBD1 matching 8 bases. The germline CDR1 and CDR2 sequences are MNHEY and SMNVEV (reference sequence). The CDR3 is 12 amino acids. Trimming cost V 7 bases and J 6 bases; bases outside gene matches: 2. The CDR3 coding sequence is TGTGCCAGCACCAGGGGGCTTCAGCCCCAGCATTTT. Its translation is CASTRGLQPQHF.

This rearrangement joins TRBV19 to TRBJ2-5; 7 bases line up with TRBD1. With 5 bases clipped from V and 2 bases from J, the junction kept 2 bases outside the gene matches. Per germline, CDR1 LNHDA and CDR2 SQIVND (reference sequence). This CDR3 region has 13 residues. The CDR3 region has the DNA TGTGCCAGTAGTGTGGGACAGCAAGAGACCCAGTACTTC. It codes for CASSVGQQETQYF.

The chain combines TRBV25-1 with TRBJ2-7; D gene ambiguous. V lost 0 bases and J 6 bases, leaving 9 bases between the germline ends. The germline CDR1 and CDR2 sequences are MGHDK and SYGVNS. There are 13 residues in the CDR3. Written as DNA, the CDR3 is TGTGCCAGCAGTGAATATATCCTCGGCGAGCAGTACTTC. Protein: CASSEYILGEQYF.

This sequence joins TRBV7-6 and TRBJ1-6; possible D gene TRBD1, 6 bases. Trimming took 0 bases from V and 10 from J, leaving 13 bases between them. This CDR3 has 15 amino acids. Per germline, CDR1 SGHVS and CDR2 FNYEAQ. The CDR3: CASSLAEGGRSPLHF. The CDR3 nucleotides are TGTGCCAGCAGCTTAGCGGAAGGGGGAAGGTCACCCCTCCACTTT.

V is TRBV27 and J is TRBJ2-1; 13 positions match TRBD2. Germline V CDR1 and CDR2: MNHEY, SMNVEV (reference sequence). V shed 2 bases and J 6 bases; nucleotides not matched to a gene: 16. This CDR3 contains 20 residues. This chain's CDR3 is CASSLLPGTSGTGNPNEQFF. The CDR3 DNA reads as TGTGCCAGCAGTTTACTCCCCGGGACTAGCGGGACAGGAAATCCCAATGAGCAGTTCTTC.

Only one count was recorded for this clone. V and J are TRBV5-4 and TRBJ1-1; no firm D call. In germline, CDR1 is SGHNT, CDR2 YYREEE (reference sequence). The CDR3 has 13 amino acids. V lost 4 bases and J 1 base, leaving 8 bases between the germline ends. The CDR3: CASSEVRNTEAFF. CDR3 nucleotide sequence: TGTGCCAGCAGCGAGGTCAGGAACACTGAAGCTTTCTTT. Using reference TRBV5-4 and TRBJ1-1 for the parts outside the CDR3, the full variable domain is ETGVTQSPTHLIKTRGQQVTLRCSSQSGHNTVSWYQQALGQGPQFIFQYYREEENGRGNFPPRFSGLQFPNYSSELNVNALELDDSALYLCASSEVRNTEAFFGQGTRLTVV.

This chain uses TRBV28 with TRBJ1-1; 7 bases line up with TRBD1. J gave up 1 base and V 8 bases, and 4 bases lay outside the gene matches. The CDR3 consists of 13 residues. Germline V gene lookup returns CDR1 MDHEN and CDR2 SYDVKM. CDR3 coding DNA: TGTGCCAGCGGGCCAGGGGGGAACACTGAAGCTTTCTTT. Translation gives CASGPGGNTEAFF.

J is TRBJ1-4 and V is TRBV5-6; tentatively, D is TRBD1 (5 bases). Per germline, CDR1 SGHDT and CDR2 YYEEEE. This CDR3 is 13 amino acids long. Trimming left V 5 bases short and J 8 bases short, with 13 bases between. CDR3 coding DNA: TGTGCCAGCAGACGAACAGGTTTGGAAAAACTGTTTTTT. Encoded protein: CASRRTGLEKLFF.

The chain links TRBV3-1 (or the pseudogene TRBV3-2) to TRBJ2-7; TRBD1 might be the D (5 bases). Germline CDR1 reads LGHDT; CDR2 reads YNNKEL (reference sequence). The CDR3 is 16 amino acids. V lost 0 bases, J lost 2 bases, and 14 bases lay in between. The DNA for the CDR3 is TGTGCCAGCAGCCAAGATCTGGGGCTAGGTACCTACGAGCAGTACTTC. Translated, it gives CASSQDLGLGTYEQYF.

This chain joins TRBV20-1 and TRBJ2-7; unclear D gene. Germline assignment: CDR1 DFQATT and CDR2 SNEGSKA (reference sequence). The V end lost 5 bases, the J end lost 6 bases, and 11 bases lay between the germline ends. The CDR3 has 11 amino acids. CDR3 nucleotides: TGCAGTGCTCTCATCACGGGCGAGCAGTACTTC. Its protein is CSALITGEQYF.

The CDR3 coding sequence is TGTGCCAGCAGCCAGGGGACAGTCTATGGCTACACCTTC. This encodes CASSQGTVYGYTF. This chain links TRBV14 with TRBJ1-2; 7 bases are shared with TRBD1. Germline CDR1 SGHDN, CDR2 FVKESK. V lost 3 bases to trimming and J lost 4 bases; unmatched junction nucleotides: 2. This CDR3 has 13 amino acids.

This chain uses TRBV7-9 with TRBJ2-5; 10 bases match TRBD2. V lost 5 bases, J lost 5 bases, and 8 bases stayed unmatched. This CDR3 region has 15 residues. Germline loops: CDR1 SEHNR, CDR2 FQNEAQ (reference sequence). The CDR3: CASSPGLAVWETQYF. For the CDR3, the DNA is TGTGCCAGCAGCCCCGGACTAGCGGTCTGGGAGACCCAGTACTTC.

The chain is built from TRBV6-1 and TRBJ1-4, with 8 bases matching TRBD1. Germline CDR1 MNHNS, CDR2 SASEGT. V gave up 2 bases and J gave up 4 bases; unmatched junction bases: 3. The CDR3 sequence is 15 residues long. In nucleotides, the CDR3 is TGTGCCAGCAGTGAAAATACAGGGGGTAATGAAAAACTGTTTTTT. Encoded protein: CASSENTGGNEKLFF.